A single sample is the source of the 10 T cell receptor beta chains below, sequenced in a study of CD8 T cells in Susac syndrome. Reverse transcription of roughly 0.5 to 1 ug RNA was carried out with random hexamers. MiXCR, applied by TCRdb to the immunoSEQ multiplex PCR reads, yields one record per CDR3 protein. This table has 90,000 to 150,000 distinct CDR3 sequences, 85% to 95% appearing once. The sequencing input was CD8+ T cells from PBMCs. Every receptor here comes from a human donor in good health.

V usage is TRBV2 and J usage is TRBJ2-5; 10 bases match TRBD2. This CDR3 has 14 amino acids. Germline V gene data show CDR1 as SNHLY and CDR2 as FYNNEI. V was clipped by 7 bases and J by 2 bases; unmatched bases: 4. CDR3 sequence: CASISGRVQETQYF. The CDR3 DNA is TGTGCCAGCATCAGCGGGAGGGTGCAAGAGACCCAGTACTTC.

The chain carries TRBV6-2 or TRBV6-3 and TRBJ2-1; 8 bases align to TRBD1. Per the germline V gene, CDR1 is MNHEY and CDR2 is SVGEGT. This CDR3 is 15 amino acids long. V gave up 4 bases and J gave up 8 bases; unmatched junction bases: 10. CDR3 bases: TGTGCCAGCAGTTCTTTGACAGGGGTCGTTGATGAGCAGTTCTTC. Its protein is CASSSLTGVVDEQFF.

This clonotype was seen once. The chain carries TRBV20-1 and TRBJ2-1; the match to TRBD1 covers 7 bases. Germline trimming cut 5 bases from V and 4 bases from J; bases unmatched to any gene: 8. Germline CDR1 is DFQATT and CDR2 is SNEGSKA (reference sequence). The CDR3 covers 14 residues. The CDR3 protein is CSAYDRDWYNEQFF. The CDR3 nucleotides are TGCAGTGCTTATGACAGGGATTGGTACAATGAGCAGTTCTTC.

The rearrangement uses TRBV7-2 and TRBJ1-6; D uncertain. The V gene's germline CDR1 is SGHTA and CDR2 FQGNSA. The CDR3 is made up of 13 amino acids. V dropped 2 bases and J dropped 7 bases, with 6 bases sitting between them. Here the CDR3 reads CASSLLDNSPLHF. The CDR3 bases are TGTGCCAGCAGCTTACTCGACAATTCACCCCTCCACTTT.

The chain links TRBV5-5 to TRBJ1-2, with TRBD1 matching 7 bases. The germline CDR1 and CDR2 sequences are SGHKS and YYEKEE (reference sequence). The junction had 11 bases not matched to a gene; V was cut back by 0 bases and J by 12 bases. The length of the CDR3 is 14 residues. CDR3 protein: CASSLGLGQLEDTF. As DNA, the CDR3 is TGTGCCAGCAGCTTGGGCCTGGGACAGTTAGAAGACACCTTC.

This chain connects TRBV7-2 to TRBJ1-4; 8 bases are a match to TRBD1. CDR1 is SGHTA and CDR2 is FQGNSA in the germline V gene. There are 16 residues in the CDR3. Unmatched junction bases numbered 9, after V lost 5 bases and J lost 4 bases. The CDR3 nucleotides read TGTGCCAGCAGCCCTAGGACAGGGCTCGGTAATGAAAAACTGTTTTTT. It specifies CASSPRTGLGNEKLFF.

The rearrangement joins TRBV20-1 to TRBJ1-5; TRBD1 matches 7 bases. CDR1 is DFQATT and CDR2 is SNEGSKA in the germline V gene (reference sequence). CDR3 size: 13 residues. The J segment lost 1 base and the V segment lost 4 bases, leaving 1 base of the junction unmatched. In DNA, the CDR3 is TGCAGTGCTAACAGGGGCAGCAATCAGCCCCAGCATTTT. Its translation is CSANRGSNQPQHF.

The V call is TRBV20-1, the J call TRBJ2-3; TRBD2 agrees at 10 bases. The CDR3 loop spans 13 amino acids. Looked up from germline, CDR1 is DFQATT and CDR2 is SNEGSKA (reference sequence). J was trimmed by 5 bases and V by 5 bases; bases with no gene match: 4. In nucleotides, the CDR3 is TGCAGTGCTTTTAGACTAGCGGGAGATACGCAGTATTTT. This encodes CSAFRLAGDTQYF.

The V and J genes are TRBV20-1 and TRBJ1-1; D is perhaps TRBD1 (5 bases). Germline lookup yields CDR1 DFQATT and CDR2 SNEGSKA (reference sequence). The CDR3 totals 13 residues. V lost 4 bases and J 2 bases, leaving 11 bases between the germline ends. CDR3 nucleotide sequence: TGCAGTGCTACTAGGGACCTCAACACTGAAGCTTTCTTT. It translates to CSATRDLNTEAFF.

J is TRBJ1-5 and V is TRBV19; D might be TRBD1 (5 bases). Germline V gives CDR1 LNHDA, CDR2 SQIVND (reference sequence). V was pared by 6 bases and J by 6 bases, with 15 bases between. The CDR3 runs 14 residues. This CDR3 reads CASRGRTLSQPQHF. The CDR3, as DNA: TGTGCCAGTAGGGGACGGACCCTAAGTCAGCCCCAGCATTTT.